The 18 T cell receptor beta chains presented below share a single source sample, sequenced in a study of identical twins. Each CDR3 protein is one row after TCRdb ran MiXCR on the 5' RACE reads. The sample gives 1.5 million to 2 million distinct CDR3 sequences, around 29% of which show up once; around 0.3% is in the top ten. The sample was cord blood. These receptors were taken from a newborn girl in good health.

The chain is built from TRBV20-1 and TRBJ2-3; 7 bases fit TRBD1. The J segment lost 0 bases and the V segment lost 1 base, leaving 7 bases of the junction unmatched. The germline gives CDR1 DFQATT, CDR2 SNEGSKA (reference sequence). The CDR3 has 16 residues. The CDR3 region has the DNA TGCAGTGCTAGAGTAGGGACAGTCTCCAGCACAGATACGCAGTATTTT. This translates into CSARVGTVSSTDTQYF.

This clonotype was counted a few times. The chain links TRBV10-2 to TRBJ1-5, with 8 bases aligning to TRBD1. The germline V gene encodes CDR1 WSHSY and CDR2 SAAADI. J gave up 5 bases and V 3 bases, and 12 bases lay outside the gene matches. The CDR3 runs 17 residues. DNA for the CDR3: TGCGCCAGCAGTGACCATCGGACAGGGCGATTGGATCAGCCCCAGCATTTT. Protein product: CASSDHRTGRLDQPQHF.

This clonotype was counted a few times. The V and J genes are TRBV5-1 and TRBJ2-3; D tentatively reads TRBD1 or TRBD2 (6 bases each). The V end lost 4 bases, the J end lost 2 bases, and 14 bases lay between the germline ends. The germline V gene encodes CDR1 SGHRS and CDR2 YFSETQ. The CDR3 length is 15 residues. Here the CDR3 DNA reads TGCGCCAGCAGCCCGGGGGCTAGACTCACAGATACGCAGTATTTT. Amino acid sequence: CASSPGARLTDTQYF.

CDR3 sequence (DNA): TGTGCCAGCAGTTACCGGGCCGCGCATGGCTACACCTTC. Translated, it gives CASSYRAAHGYTF. The rearrangement uses TRBV6-5 and TRBJ1-2; D remains unclear. The germline V gene encodes CDR1 MNHEY and CDR2 SVGAGI. The CDR3 spans 13 residues. V was trimmed by 2 bases and J by 6 bases, leaving 10 bases between them.

This clonotype was observed a few times. The rearrangement links TRBV2 to TRBJ1-2; possibly TRBD1 for D (6 bases). Trimming stripped 5 bases from V and 6 bases from J, with 16 bases between. The CDR3 spans 14 residues. Germline lookup yields CDR1 SNHLY and CDR2 FYNNEI. CDR3 residues: CASSSHYRDNGYTF. The CDR3 DNA follows: TGTGCCAGCAGTTCTCATTACCGGGACAATGGCTACACCTTC.

The gene calls are TRBV29-1 and TRBJ2-4, with D perhaps given as TRBD1 or TRBD2 (6 bases each). The DNA end is more similar to TRBJ2-7, so the J call may be wrong. This CDR3 region has 13 residues. Germline-derived CDR1 and CDR2 are SQVTM and ANQGSEA. The CDR3 loop reads CSVAWGASHEQYF. In DNA, the CDR3 is TGCAGCGTCGCCTGGGGGGCGTCCCACGAGCAGTACTTC.

This clonotype appeared many times. This chain connects TRBV5-1 to TRBJ2-1, with 9 bases matching TRBD2. The germline V gene encodes CDR1 SGHRS and CDR2 YFSETQ. The CDR3 consists of 16 residues. J was trimmed by 0 bases and V by 0 bases; bases with no gene match: 1. Here the CDR3 DNA reads TGCGCCAGCAGCTTGGATAGCGGGAGCTCCTACAATGAGCAGTTCTTC. It is translated as CASSLDSGSSYNEQFF.

This chain connects TRBV4-1 to TRBJ2-1; tentatively, D is TRBD2 (8 bases). CDR1 is MGHRA, CDR2 YSYEKL, per germline. Trimming took off 1 base at V and 9 bases at J, with 22 bases between the two ends. This CDR3 has 17 residues. The CDR3 is CASSQVGLGGYGGEQFF. CDR3 nucleotide sequence: TGCGCCAGCAGCCAAGTGGGACTAGGGGGCTACGGGGGTGAGCAGTTCTTC.

This clonotype was observed a handful of times. The V gene is TRBV20-1, the J gene TRBJ1-1; 7 bases match TRBD1. The CDR3 contains 14 residues. The germline V gene encodes CDR1 DFQATT and CDR2 SNEGSKA (reference sequence). V shed 2 bases, J shed 4 bases, and the junction held 7 bases outside the gene matches. CDR3 sequence: CSARRPTGVTEAFF. The CDR3 nucleotides are TGCAGTGCTAGACGACCCACAGGGGTCACTGAAGCTTTCTTT.

This clonotype has more than one count but fewer than ten. The J gene is TRBJ1-4, the V gene TRBV7-2; TRBD1 aligns across 7 bases. CDR3 length equals 14 residues. Trimming took 5 bases from V and 7 from J; bases not matched to a gene: 7. Germline values: CDR1 SGHTA, CDR2 FQGNSA. In DNA, the CDR3 is TGTGCCAGCAGCAAAACCTACAGGGGTGAAAAACTGTTTTTT. Its translation is CASSKTYRGEKLFF.

This clonotype was counted only a few times. This chain uses TRBV20-1 with TRBJ2-3, with 13 bases matching TRBD2. J lost 1 base, V lost 2 bases, and 3 bases had no gene match. CDR1 and CDR2 from the germline V gene are DFQATT and SNEGSKA (reference sequence). This CDR3 comprises 16 residues. The CDR3 sequence is CSARTSGGAGTDTQYF. The DNA for the CDR3 is TGCAGTGCTAGAACTAGCGGGGGGGCTGGCACAGATACGCAGTATTTT.

Concerning this clonotype itself: This may be a read error: a much more frequent sequence differs by one nucleotide. V gene TRBV5-1 combines with J gene TRBJ1-2; D uncertain. Germline lookup yields CDR1 SGHRS and CDR2 YFSETQ. CDR3 length: 15 amino acids. The CDR3 DNA follows: TGCGCCAGCGGCTTGGTAGCCCTCATTACCTATGGCTACACCTTC. This encodes CASGLVALITYGYTF.

V usage is TRBV3-1 and J usage is TRBJ1-3; the D is unclear. V dropped 1 base and J dropped 2 bases, with 6 bases sitting between them. This CDR3 contains 14 residues. Germline V lookup: CDR1 LGHDT, CDR2 YNNKEL (reference sequence). The CDR3 reads CASSQAPTGNTIYF. As DNA, the CDR3 is TGTGCCAGCAGCCAAGCACCTACTGGAAACACCATATATTTT.

The gene calls are TRBV7-9 and TRBJ2-7; a possible D gene is TRBD2 (5 bases). The CDR3 extends over 12 amino acids. Trimming pared 5 bases from V and 5 bases from J, leaving 10 bases between. The V gene's germline CDR1 is SEHNR and CDR2 FQNEAQ (reference sequence). The CDR3 DNA sequence: TGTGCCAGCAGCCCTAACGGGGACGAGCAGTACTTC. This codes for CASSPNGDEQYF.

This clonotype appeared many times. The genes are TRBV6-6 and TRBJ2-7; D unclear. This CDR3 is 14 amino acids long. Trimming cost V 0 bases and J 3 bases, with 9 bases left between them. Germline V CDR1 and CDR2: MNHNY, SVGAGI (reference sequence). As DNA, the CDR3 is TGTGCCAGCAGTTACTCGAGCGCCTACTACGAGCAGTACTTC. Residues: CASSYSSAYYEQYF.

This clonotype was counted between two and nine times. V and J are TRBV20-1 and TRBJ2-7; D gene ambiguous. This CDR3 is 14 amino acids long. The germline CDR1 and CDR2 sequences are DFQATT and SNEGSKA (reference sequence). Trimming removed 0 bases at V and 0 bases at J, with 9 bases between. CDR3 loop: CSAREGLISYEQYF. The CDR3 coding sequence is TGCAGTGCTAGAGAAGGGCTTATCTCCTACGAGCAGTACTTC.

This chain links TRBV9 with TRBJ2-1, with D tentatively TRBD1 (5 bases). This CDR3 contains 17 residues. CDR1 SGDLS and CDR2 YYNGEE come from the germline V gene. V gave up 3 bases and J gave up 0 bases, with 16 bases separating them. CDR3 DNA: TGTGCCAGCAGCGCCCGCCCCGGACACCTCTCCTACAATGAGCAGTTCTTC. The encoded protein is CASSARPGHLSYNEQFF.

V is TRBV27 and J is TRBJ2-3; D remains unclear. Germline assignment: CDR1 MNHEY and CDR2 SMNVEV (reference sequence). The CDR3 covers 11 residues. Trimming took off 6 bases at V and 5 bases at J, with 6 bases between the two ends. CDR3 bases: TGTGCCAGCAGGAGGCAAGATACGCAGTATTTT. Its protein is CASRRQDTQYF.